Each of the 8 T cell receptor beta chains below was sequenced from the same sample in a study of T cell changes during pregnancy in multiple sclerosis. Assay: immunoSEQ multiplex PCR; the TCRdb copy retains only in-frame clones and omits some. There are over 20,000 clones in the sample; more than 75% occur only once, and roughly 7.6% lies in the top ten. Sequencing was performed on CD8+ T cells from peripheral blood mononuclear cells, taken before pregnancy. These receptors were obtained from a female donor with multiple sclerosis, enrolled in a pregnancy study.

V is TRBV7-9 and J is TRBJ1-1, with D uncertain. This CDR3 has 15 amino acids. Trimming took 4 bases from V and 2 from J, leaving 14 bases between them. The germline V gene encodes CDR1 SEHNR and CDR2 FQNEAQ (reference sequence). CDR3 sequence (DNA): TGTGCCAGCAGCTCAGTGACAACGACCAACACTGAAGCTTTCTTT. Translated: CASSSVTTTNTEAFF.

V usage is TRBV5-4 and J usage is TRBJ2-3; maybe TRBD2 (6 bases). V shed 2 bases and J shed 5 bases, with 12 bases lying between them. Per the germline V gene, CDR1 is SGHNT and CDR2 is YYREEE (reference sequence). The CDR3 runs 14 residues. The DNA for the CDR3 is TGTGCCAGCAGCTTTTTAAGGGGAGGAGATACGCAGTATTTT. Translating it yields CASSFLRGGDTQYF.

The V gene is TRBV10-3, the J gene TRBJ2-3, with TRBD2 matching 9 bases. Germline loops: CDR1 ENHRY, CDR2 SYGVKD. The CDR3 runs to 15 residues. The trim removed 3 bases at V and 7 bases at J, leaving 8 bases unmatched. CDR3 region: CAISDSEREVHTQYF. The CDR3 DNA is TGTGCCATCAGTGATTCCGAGCGGGAGGTACATACGCAGTATTTT.

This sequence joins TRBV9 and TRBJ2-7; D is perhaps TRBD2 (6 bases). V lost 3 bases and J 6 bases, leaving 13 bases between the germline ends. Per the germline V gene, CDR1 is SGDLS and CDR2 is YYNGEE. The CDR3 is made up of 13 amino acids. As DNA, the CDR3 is TGTGCCAGCAGCGCCCACATGGGGGGCGAGCAGTACTTC. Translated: CASSAHMGGEQYF.

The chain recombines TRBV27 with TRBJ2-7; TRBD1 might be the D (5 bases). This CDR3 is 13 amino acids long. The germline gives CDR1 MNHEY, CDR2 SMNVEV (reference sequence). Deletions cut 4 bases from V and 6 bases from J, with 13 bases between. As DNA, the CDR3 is TGTGCCAGCAGTTCGCAGGGTACGGGCGAGCAGTACTTC. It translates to CASSSQGTGEQYF.

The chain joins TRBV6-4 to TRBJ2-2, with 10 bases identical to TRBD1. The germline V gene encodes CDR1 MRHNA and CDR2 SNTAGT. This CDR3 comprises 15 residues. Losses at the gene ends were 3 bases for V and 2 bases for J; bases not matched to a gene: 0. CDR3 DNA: TGTGCCAGCAGTGAGACAGGGGGCAACACCGGGGAGCTGTTTTTT. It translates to CASSETGGNTGELFF.

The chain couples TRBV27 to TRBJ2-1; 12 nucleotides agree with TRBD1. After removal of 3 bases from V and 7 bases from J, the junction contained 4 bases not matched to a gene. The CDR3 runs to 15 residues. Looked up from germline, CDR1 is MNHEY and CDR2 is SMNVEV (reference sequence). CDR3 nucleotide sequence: TGTGCCAGCAGTTTGGGACAGGGGGCGCTTAATGAGCAGTTCTTC. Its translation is CASSLGQGALNEQFF.

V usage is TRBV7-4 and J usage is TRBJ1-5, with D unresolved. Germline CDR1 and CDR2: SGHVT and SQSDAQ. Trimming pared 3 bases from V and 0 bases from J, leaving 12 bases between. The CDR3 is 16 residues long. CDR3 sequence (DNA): TGTGCCAGCAGCTTTAGGCAGGCTAATAGCAATCAGCCCCAGCATTTT. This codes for CASSFRQANSNQPQHF.